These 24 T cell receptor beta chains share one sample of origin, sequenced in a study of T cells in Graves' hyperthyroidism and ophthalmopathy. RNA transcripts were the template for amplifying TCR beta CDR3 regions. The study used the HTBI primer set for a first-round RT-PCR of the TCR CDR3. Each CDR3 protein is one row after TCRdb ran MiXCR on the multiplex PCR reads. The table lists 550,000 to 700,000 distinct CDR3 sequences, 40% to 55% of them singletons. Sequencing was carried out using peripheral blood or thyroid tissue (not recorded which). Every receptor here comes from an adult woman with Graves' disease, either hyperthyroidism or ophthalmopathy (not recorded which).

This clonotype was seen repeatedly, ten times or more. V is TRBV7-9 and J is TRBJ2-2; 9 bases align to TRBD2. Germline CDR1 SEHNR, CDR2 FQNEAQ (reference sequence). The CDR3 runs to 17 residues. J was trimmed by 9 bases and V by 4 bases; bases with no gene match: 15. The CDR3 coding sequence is TGTGCCAGCAGCTCGCGGGCCTTAGCGGGAGATTTATGGGAGCTGTTTTTT. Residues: CASSSRALAGDLWELFF.

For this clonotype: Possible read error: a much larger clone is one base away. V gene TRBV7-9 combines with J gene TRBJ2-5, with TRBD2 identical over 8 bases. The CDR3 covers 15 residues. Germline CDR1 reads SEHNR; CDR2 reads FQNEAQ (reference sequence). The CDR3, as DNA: TGCGCCAGCAGCTTTACTAGCGGAGAGGGAGAGACCCGGTACTTC. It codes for CASSFTSGEGETRYF.

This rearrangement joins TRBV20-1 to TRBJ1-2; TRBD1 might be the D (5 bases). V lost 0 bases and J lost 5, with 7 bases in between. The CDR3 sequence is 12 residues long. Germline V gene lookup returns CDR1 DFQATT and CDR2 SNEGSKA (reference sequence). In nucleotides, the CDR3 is TGCAGTGCTAGAGAACAGGCATATGGCTACACCTTC. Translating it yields CSAREQAYGYTF.

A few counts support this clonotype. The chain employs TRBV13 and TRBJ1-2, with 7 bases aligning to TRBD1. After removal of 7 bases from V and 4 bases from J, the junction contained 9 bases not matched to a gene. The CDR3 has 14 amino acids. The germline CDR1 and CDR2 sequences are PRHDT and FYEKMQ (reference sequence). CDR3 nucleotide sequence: TGTGCCAGCACCGTACGACAGGGTTCCTATGGCTACACCTTC. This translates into CASTVRQGSYGYTF.

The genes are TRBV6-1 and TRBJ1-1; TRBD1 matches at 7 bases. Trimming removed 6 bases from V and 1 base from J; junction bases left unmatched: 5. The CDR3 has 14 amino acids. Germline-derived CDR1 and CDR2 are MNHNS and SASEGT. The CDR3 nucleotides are TGTGCCAGCAGCCGCGGACAGGAGAACACTGAAGCTTTCTTT. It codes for CASSRGQENTEAFF.

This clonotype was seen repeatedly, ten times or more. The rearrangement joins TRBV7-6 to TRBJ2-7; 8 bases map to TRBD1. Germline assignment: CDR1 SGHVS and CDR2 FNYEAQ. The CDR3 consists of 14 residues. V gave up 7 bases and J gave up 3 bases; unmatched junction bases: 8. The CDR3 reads CASTSGTGNYEQYF. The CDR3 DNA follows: TGTGCCAGCACTTCGGGGACAGGCAACTACGAGCAGTACTTC.

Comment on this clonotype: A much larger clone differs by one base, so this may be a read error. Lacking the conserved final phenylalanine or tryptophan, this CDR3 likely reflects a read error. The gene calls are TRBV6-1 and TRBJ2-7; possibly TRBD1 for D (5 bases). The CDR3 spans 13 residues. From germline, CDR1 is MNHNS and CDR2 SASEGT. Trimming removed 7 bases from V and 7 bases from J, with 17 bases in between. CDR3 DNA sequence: TGTGCCAGCATGCGACCGACCTACAGGGAGCAGTACCTC. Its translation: CASMRPTYREQYL.

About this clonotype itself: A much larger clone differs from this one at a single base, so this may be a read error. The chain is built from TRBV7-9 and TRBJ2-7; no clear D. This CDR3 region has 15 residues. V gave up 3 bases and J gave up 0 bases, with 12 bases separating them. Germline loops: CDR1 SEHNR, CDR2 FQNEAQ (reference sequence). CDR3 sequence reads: CASSFALGSSYEQYF. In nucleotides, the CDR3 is TGTGCCAGCAGCTTTGCGCTAGGCAGCTCCTACGAGCAGTACTTC.

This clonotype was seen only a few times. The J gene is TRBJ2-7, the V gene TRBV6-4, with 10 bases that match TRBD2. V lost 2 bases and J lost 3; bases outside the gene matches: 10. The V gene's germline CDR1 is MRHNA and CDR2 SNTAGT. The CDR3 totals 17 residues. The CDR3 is CASSDPIPSGSIYEQYF. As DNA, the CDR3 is TGTGCCAGCAGTGACCCCATCCCTAGCGGGAGTATCTACGAGCAGTACTTC.

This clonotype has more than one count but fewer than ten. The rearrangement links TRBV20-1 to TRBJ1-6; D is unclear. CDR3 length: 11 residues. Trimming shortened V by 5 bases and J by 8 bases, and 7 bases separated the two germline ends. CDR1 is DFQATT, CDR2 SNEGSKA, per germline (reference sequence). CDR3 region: CSAPGDSPLHF. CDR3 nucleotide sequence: TGCAGTGCTCCGGGCGATTCACCCCTCCACTTT.

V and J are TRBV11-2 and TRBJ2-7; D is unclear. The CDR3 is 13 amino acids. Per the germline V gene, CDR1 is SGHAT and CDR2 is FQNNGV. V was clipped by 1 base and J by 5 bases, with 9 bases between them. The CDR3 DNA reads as TGTGCCAGCAGCTTAGCGGTGGTCGACGAGCAGTACTTC. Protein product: CASSLAVVDEQYF.

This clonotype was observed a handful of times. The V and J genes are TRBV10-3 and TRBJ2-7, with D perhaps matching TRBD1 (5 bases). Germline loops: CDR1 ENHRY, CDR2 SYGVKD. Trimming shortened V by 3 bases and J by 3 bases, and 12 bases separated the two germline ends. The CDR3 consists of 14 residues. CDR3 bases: TGTGCCATCAGTGAATCCGGACACAACTACGAGCAGTACTTC. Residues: CAISESGHNYEQYF.

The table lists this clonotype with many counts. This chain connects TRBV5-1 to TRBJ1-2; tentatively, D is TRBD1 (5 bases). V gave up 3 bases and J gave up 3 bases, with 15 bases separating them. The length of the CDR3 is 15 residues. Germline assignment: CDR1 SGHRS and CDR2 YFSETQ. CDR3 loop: CASSSLGTGDYGYTF. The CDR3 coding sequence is TGCGCCAGCAGCTCACTTGGAACAGGAGACTATGGCTACACCTTC.

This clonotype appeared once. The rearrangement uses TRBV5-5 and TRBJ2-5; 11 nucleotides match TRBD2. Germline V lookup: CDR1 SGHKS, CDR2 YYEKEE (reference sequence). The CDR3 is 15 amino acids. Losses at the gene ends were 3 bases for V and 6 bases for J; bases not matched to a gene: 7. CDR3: CASSSTSGIGKTQYF. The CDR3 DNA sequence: TGTGCCAGCAGCTCGACTAGCGGGATTGGGAAGACCCAGTACTTC.

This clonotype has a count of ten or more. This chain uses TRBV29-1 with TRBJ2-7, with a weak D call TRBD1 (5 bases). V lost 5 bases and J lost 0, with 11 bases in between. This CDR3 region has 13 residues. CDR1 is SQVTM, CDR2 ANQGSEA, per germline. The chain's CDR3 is CSVQGVGSYEQYF. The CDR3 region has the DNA TGCAGCGTTCAGGGTGTGGGCTCCTACGAGCAGTACTTC.

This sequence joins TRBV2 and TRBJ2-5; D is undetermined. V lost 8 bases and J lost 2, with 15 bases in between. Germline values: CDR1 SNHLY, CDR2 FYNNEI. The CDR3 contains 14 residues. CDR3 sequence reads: CASAWQALQETQYF. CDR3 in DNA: TGTGCCAGCGCATGGCAGGCATTACAAGAGACCCAGTACTTC.

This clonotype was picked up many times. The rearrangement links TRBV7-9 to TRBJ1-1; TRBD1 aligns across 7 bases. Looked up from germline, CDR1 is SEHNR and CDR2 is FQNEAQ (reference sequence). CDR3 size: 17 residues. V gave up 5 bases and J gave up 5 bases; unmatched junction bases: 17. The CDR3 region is CASSKGTWGRGSTEAFF. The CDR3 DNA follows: TGTGCCAGCAGCAAAGGCACGTGGGGCAGGGGGAGTACTGAAGCTTTCTTT. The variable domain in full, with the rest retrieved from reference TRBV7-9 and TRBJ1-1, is DTGVSQNPRHKITKRGQNVTFRCDPISEHNRLYWYRQTLGQGPEFLTYFQNEAQLEKSRLLSDRFSAERPKGSFSTLEIQRTEQGDSAMYLCASSKGTWGRGSTEAFFGQGTRLTVV.

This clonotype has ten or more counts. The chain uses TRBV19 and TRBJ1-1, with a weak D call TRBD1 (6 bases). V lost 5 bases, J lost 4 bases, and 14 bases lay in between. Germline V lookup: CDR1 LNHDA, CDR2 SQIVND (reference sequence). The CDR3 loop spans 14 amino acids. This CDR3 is CASSPFRGGTEAFF. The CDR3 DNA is TGTGCCAGTAGTCCCTTCAGGGGAGGCACTGAAGCTTTCTTT.

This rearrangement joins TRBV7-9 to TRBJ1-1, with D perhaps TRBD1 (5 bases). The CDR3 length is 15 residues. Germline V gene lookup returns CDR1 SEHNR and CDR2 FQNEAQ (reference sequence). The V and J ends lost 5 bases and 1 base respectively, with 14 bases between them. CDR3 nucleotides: TGTGCCAGCAGCCCCCGAGGGGCTACGAACACTGAAGCTTTCTTT. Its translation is CASSPRGATNTEAFF.

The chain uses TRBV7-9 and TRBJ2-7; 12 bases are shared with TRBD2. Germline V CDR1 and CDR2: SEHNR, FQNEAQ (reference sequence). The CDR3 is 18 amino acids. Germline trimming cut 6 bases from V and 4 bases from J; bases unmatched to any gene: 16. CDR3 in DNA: TGTGCCAGCAGACCTGGACTAGCGGGGATCCCCGGTCCGTACGAGCAGTACTTC. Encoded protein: CASRPGLAGIPGPYEQYF.

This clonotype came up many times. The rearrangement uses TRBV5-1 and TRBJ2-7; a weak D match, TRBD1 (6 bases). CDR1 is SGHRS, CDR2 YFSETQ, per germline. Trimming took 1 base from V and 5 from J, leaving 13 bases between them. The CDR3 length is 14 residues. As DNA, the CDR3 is TGCGCCAGCAGCTTGAGCGGCAGGGGCGACGAGCAGTACTTC. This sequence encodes CASSLSGRGDEQYF. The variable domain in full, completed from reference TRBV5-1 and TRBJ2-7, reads KAGVTQTPRYLIKTRGQQVTLSCSPISGHRSVSWYQQTPGQGLQFLFEYFSETQRNKGNFPGRFSGRQFSNSRSEMNVSTLELGDSALYLCASSLSGRGDEQYFGPGTRLTVT.

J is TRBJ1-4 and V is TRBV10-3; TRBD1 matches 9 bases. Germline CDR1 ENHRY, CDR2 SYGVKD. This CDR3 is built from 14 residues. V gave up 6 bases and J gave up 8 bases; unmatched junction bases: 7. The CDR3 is CAISNRGLGEKLFF. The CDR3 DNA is TGTGCCATCAGCAACAGGGGGCTTGGAGAAAAACTGTTTTTT.

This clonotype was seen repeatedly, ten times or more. CDR3 loop: CASSTGTSGRAVVTQYF. In DNA form, the CDR3 reads TGTGCCAGCAGCACAGGGACTAGCGGGAGGGCCGTCGTGACCCAGTACTTC. This chain links TRBV9 with TRBJ2-5; 16 nucleotides agree with TRBD2. This CDR3 region has 17 residues. V was clipped by 4 bases and J by 7 bases; unmatched bases: 10. Germline loops: CDR1 SGDLS, CDR2 YYNGEE.

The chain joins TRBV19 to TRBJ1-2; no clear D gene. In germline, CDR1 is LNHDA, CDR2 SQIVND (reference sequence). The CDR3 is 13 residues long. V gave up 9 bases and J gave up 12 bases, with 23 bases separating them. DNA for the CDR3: TGTGCCAGCAGCTTAGGAGGGCAGGCTGGAAACACCTTC. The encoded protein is CASSLGGQAGNTF.